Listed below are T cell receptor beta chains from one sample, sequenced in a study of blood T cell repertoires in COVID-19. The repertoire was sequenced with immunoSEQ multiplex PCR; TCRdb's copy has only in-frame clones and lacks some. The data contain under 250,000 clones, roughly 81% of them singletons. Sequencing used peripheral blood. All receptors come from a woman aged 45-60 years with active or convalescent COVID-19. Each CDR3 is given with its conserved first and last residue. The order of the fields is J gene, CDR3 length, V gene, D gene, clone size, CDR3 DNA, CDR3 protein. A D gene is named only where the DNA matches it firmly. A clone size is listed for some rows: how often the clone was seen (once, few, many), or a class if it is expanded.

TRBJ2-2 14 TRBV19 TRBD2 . TGTGCCAGTAGAGCGGGAGGGGCCTCCGGGGAGCTGTTTTTT CASRAGGASGELFF
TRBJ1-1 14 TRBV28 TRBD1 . TGTGCCAGCAGCTCCACGACAGGGGGCTCTGAAGCTTTCTTT CASSSTTGGSEAFF
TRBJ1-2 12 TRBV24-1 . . TGTGCCACCAGTGACAGGGACTATGGCTACACCTTC CATSDRDYGYTF
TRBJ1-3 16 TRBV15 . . TGTGCCACCAGCAGAGGATCACAGGGAAGCGTAAACACCATATATTTT CATSRGSQGSVNTIYF
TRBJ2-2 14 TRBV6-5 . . TGTGCCAGCAGCTCCACCTTGAGGACCGGGGAGCTGTTTTTT CASSSTLRTGELFF
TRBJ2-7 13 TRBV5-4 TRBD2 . TGTGCCAGCAGCTCACGGGAGGGGTACGAGCAGTACTTC CASSSREGYEQYF
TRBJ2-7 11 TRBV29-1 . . TGCAGCGCTGCGGTCTCCTACGAGCAGTACTTC CSAAVSYEQYF
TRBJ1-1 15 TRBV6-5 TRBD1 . TGTGCCAGCAGCTTGGGACAGAAGGGGAACACTGAAGCTTTCTTT CASSLGQKGNTEAFF
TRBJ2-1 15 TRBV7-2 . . TGTGCCAGCAGCCTCGGACTTAGCTCCTACAATGAGCAGTTCTTC CASSLGLSSYNEQFF
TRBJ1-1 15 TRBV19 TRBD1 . TGTGCCAGTAGTAGCCTGGACAGGCGTAACACTGAAGCTTTCTTT CASSSLDRRNTEAFF
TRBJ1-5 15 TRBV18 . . TGTGCCAGCTCACCGCCAGGGATGGGCAATCAGCCCCAGCATTTT CASSPPGMGNQPQHF
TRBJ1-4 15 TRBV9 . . TGTGCCAGCAGCGTAGAAGGCAGGGCTAATGAAAAACTGTTTTTT CASSVEGRANEKLFF
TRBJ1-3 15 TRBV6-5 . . TGTGCCAGCAGTTATGTCCTGGGAGTGGGAAACACCATATATTTT CASSYVLGVGNTIYF
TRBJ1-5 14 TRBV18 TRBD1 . TGTGCCAGCTCGGGACAGGGGAGCGATCAGCCCCAGCATTTT CASSGQGSDQPQHF
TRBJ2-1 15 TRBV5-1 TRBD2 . TGCGCCAGCAGCTTGGGGACTAGCGGGAGGGATGAGCAGTTCTTC CASSLGTSGRDEQFF
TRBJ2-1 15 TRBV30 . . TGTGCCTCCACGCTACGACCGGGACTCCCCGGGGAGCAGTTCTTC CASTLRPGLPGEQFF
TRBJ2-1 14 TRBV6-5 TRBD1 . TGTGCCAGCGGACAAGGGGGCGCATACAATGAGCAGTTCTTC CASGQGGAYNEQFF
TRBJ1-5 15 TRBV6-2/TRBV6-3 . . TGTGCCAGCAGTAGGACCAGGGCGAGCAATCAGCCCCAGCATTTT CASSRTRASNQPQHF
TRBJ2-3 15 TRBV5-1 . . TGCGCCAGCAGCTTGTTGCTCGTGGCCCACGATACGCAGTATTTT CASSLLLVAHDTQYF
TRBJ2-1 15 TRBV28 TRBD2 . TGTGCCAGCAGTTCGCGGACTAGCGGACACAATGAGCAGTTCTTC CASSSRTSGHNEQFF
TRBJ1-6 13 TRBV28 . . TGTGCCATATGGGGGGGTCCCGATTCACCCCTCCACTTT CAIWGGPDSPLHF
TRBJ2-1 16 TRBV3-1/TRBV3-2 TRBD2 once TGTGCCAGCAGCCAAGAGGGACTAGCGGGATTGGGTGAGCAGTTCTTC CASSQEGLAGLGEQFF
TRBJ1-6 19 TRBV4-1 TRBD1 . TGCGCCAGCAGCCAGGGACCTTGGGGACAGAGCTCCTATAATTCACCCCTCCACTTT CASSQGPWGQSSYNSPLHF
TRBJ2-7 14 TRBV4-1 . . TGCGCCAGCAGCCAACCTGATAGCGGTTACGAGCAGTACTTC CASSQPDSGYEQYF
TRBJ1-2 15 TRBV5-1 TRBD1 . TGCGCCAGCAGCTCCCTCCGGACAGGGGTTGATGGCTACACCTTC CASSSLRTGVDGYTF
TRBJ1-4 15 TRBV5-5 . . TGTGCCAGCAGCTTTTTTGGGGGCGATATGGAAAAACTGTTTTTT CASSFFGGDMEKLFF
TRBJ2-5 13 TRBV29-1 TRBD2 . TGCAGCGCTATCCGGGGGGGCCGGGAGACCCAGTACTTC CSAIRGGRETQYF
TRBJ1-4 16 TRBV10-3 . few TGTGCCATCAGTGACCTGGCGGGACCGAATAATGAAAAACTGTTTTTT CAISDLAGPNNEKLFF
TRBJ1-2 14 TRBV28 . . TGTGCCAGCAGGGGGTCGGACAGCCTTTATGGCTACACCTTC CASRGSDSLYGYTF
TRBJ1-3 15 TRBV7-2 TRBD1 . TGTGCCAGCAGCGTGGACAGGGGGCATGGAAACACCATATATTTT CASSVDRGHGNTIYF
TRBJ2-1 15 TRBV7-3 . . TGTGCCAGCAGCTTAACCGGGACTTATTACAATGAGCAGTTCTTC CASSLTGTYYNEQFF
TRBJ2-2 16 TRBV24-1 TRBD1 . TGTGCCACCAGTGACCCCGGGACAGGTTACACCGGGGAGCTGTTTTTT CATSDPGTGYTGELFF
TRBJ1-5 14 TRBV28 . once TGTGCCAGCCGCCTTTCTGTACTAAATCAGCCCCAGCATTTT CASRLSVLNQPQHF
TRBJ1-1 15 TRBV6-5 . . TGTGCCAGCAGGCCCGGGACATGGACTAACACTGAAGCTTTCTTT CASRPGTWTNTEAFF
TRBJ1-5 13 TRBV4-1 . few TGCGCCAGCAGCCAAGAGCCAGGTCAGCCCCAGCATTTT CASSQEPGQPQHF
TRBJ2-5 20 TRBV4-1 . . TGCGCCAGCAGCCAATCTCAGGAGCGACTCGCGTTCCGGGGGCAAGAGACCCAGTACTTC CASSQSQERLAFRGQETQYF
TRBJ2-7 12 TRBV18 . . TGTGCCAGCTCCCCCGCCGGCTACGAGCAGTACTTC CASSPAGYEQYF
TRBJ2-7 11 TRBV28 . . TGTGCCAGCAGTTTACGCTACGAGCAGTACTTC CASSLRYEQYF
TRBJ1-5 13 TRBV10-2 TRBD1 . TGCGCCAGCAAGGGACAGGGAAATCAGCCCCAGCATTTT CASKGQGNQPQHF
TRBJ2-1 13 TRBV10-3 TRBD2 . TGTGCCATCACCGGGACTAGCATAGATGAGCAGTTCTTC CAITGTSIDEQFF
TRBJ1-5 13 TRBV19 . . TGTGCCAGTAGTGCCCAGGGCAATCAGCCCCAGCATTTT CASSAQGNQPQHF
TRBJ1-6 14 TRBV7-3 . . TGTGCCAGCAGCCTACAGGGTTATAATTCACCCCTCCACTTT CASSLQGYNSPLHF
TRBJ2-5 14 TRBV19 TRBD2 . TGTGCCAGTAGTATGGGAGGGGTCGGAGAGACCCAGTACTTC CASSMGGVGETQYF
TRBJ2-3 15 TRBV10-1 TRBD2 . TGCGCCAGCATGAAGGGACTAGCGGGGACAGATACGCAGTATTTT CASMKGLAGTDTQYF
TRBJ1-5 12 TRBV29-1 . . TGCAGCGTTGGAGCAGGGGAGCAGCCCCAGCATTTT CSVGAGEQPQHF
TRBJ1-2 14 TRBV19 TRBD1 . TGTGCCAGTAGTCCCGGGACAGTTAAAGAAGGCTACACCTTC CASSPGTVKEGYTF
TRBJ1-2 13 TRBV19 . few TGTGCCAGTACCGCTCGTCAGGGGCAAGGCTACACCTTC CASTARQGQGYTF
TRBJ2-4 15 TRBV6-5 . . TGTGCCAGCAGTTCGCCGGGGGAAGCCAAAAACATTCAGTACTTC CASSSPGEAKNIQYF
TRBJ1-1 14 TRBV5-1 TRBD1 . TGCGCCACCATGGAGGGACAGGGGGCCAGTGAAGCTTTCTTT CATMEGQGASEAFF
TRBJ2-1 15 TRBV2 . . TGTGCCAGCAGCTCCACTAGTTCTGGGTACAATGAGCAGTTCTTC CASSSTSSGYNEQFF
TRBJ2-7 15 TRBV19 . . TGTGCCAGTAGTGGGTCTAGAAACCCCTATGGAGAGCAGTACTTC CASSGSRNPYGEQYF
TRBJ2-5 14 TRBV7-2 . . TGTGCCAGCAGCTTGGCGGGGAGGATGGAGACCCAGTACTTC CASSLAGRMETQYF